One sample yielded the 28 T cell receptor beta chains listed below, sequenced in a study of T-cell reconstitution after alpha-beta-depleted transplantation in children. This sample's TCRbeta library carried unique molecular identifier barcodes. One entry per CDR3 protein results from TCRdb running MiXCR on the PCR reads. The table includes about 250,000 distinct CDR3 sequences, approximately 24% detected once. Material: PBMCs, mostly from graft donor cells, obtained 360 days after TCRalphabeta/CD19-depleted stem cell transplant. All receptors derive from a female patient aged 2 to 10 who had a stem cell transplant for congenital amegakaryocytic thrombocytopenia, so the T cells may come from the graft donor.

The chain uses TRBV29-1 and TRBJ1-5; possible D gene TRBD1, 5 bases. The CDR3 is made up of 13 amino acids. In germline, CDR1 is SQVTM, CDR2 ANQGSEA. V lost 6 bases to trimming and J lost 7 bases, with 16 bases between them. The DNA of the CDR3 is TGCAGCGTGACCAAGGGGTTGGGGCAGCCCCAGCATTTT. Its translation: CSVTKGLGQPQHF.

The chain couples TRBV10-3 to TRBJ1-5, with 10 bases identical to TRBD1. The CDR3 is 18 amino acids. Germline-derived CDR1 and CDR2 are ENHRY and SYGVKD. V was clipped by 3 bases and J by 7 bases; unmatched bases: 15. The chain's CDR3 is CAISDTTPDRGRRQPQHF. CDR3 sequence (DNA): TGTGCCATCAGTGACACAACGCCTGACAGGGGGCGCAGACAGCCCCAGCATTTT.

V is TRBV20-1 and J is TRBJ1-4; unclear D gene. Germline V lookup: CDR1 DFQATT, CDR2 SNEGSKA (reference sequence). Trimming removed 6 bases at V and 12 bases at J, with 17 bases between. The CDR3 contains 12 residues. The CDR3 bases are TGCAGTGCGACCCACCAAGGCACGGAACTGTTTTTT. It is translated as CSATHQGTELFF.

This rearrangement joins TRBV7-9 to TRBJ2-7; 8 bases are a match to TRBD2. This CDR3 is 14 amino acids long. The germline CDR1 and CDR2 sequences are SEHNR and FQNEAQ (reference sequence). The V segment lost 8 bases and the J segment 1 base; nucleotides outside the gene matches: 7. CDR3 in DNA: TGTGCCAGCGCATGGGAGCGGGAGTCCTACGAGCAGTACTTC. As protein: CASAWERESYEQYF. Together with reference TRBV7-9 and TRBJ2-7, the CDR3 gives the full variable domain: DTGVSQNPRHKITKRGQNVTFRCDPISEHNRLYWYRQTLGQGPEFLTYFQNEAQLEKSRLLSDRFSAERPKGSFSTLEIQRTEQGDSAMYLCASAWERESYEQYFGPGTRLTVT.

The sample holds a few counts of this clonotype. This chain connects TRBV12-3 or TRBV12-4 to TRBJ1-2; 11 bases match TRBD1. Trimming at V came to 6 bases and at J to 6 bases, leaving 6 bases not matched to a gene. This CDR3 contains 14 residues. This chain's CDR3 is CASRMGQGDHGYTF. The CDR3 DNA is TGTGCCAGCAGAATGGGACAGGGGGATCATGGCTACACCTTC.

This clonotype was observed a handful of times. The chain joins TRBV3-1 to TRBJ2-3; D is undetermined. CDR3 length: 12 residues. CDR1 is LGHDT and CDR2 is YNNKEL in the germline V gene (reference sequence). Trimming took off 3 bases at V and 7 bases at J, with 8 bases between the two ends. CDR3 in amino acids: CASSHERNTQYF. Written as DNA, the CDR3 is TGTGCCAGCAGCCACGAGCGAAATACGCAGTATTTT.

The V and J genes are TRBV19 and TRBJ2-2, with 8 nucleotides matching TRBD1. The germline gives CDR1 LNHDA, CDR2 SQIVND (reference sequence). The ends lost 5 bases at V and 9 bases at J; junction bases unmatched: 14. The CDR3 is made up of 16 amino acids. DNA for the CDR3: TGTGCCAGTAGTCGGGTAGGGACAGGAAGAGTCCGGGAGCTGTTTTTT. Amino acids: CASSRVGTGRVRELFF.

This clonotype occurred a few times. The J gene is TRBJ2-3, the V gene TRBV12-5; TRBD2 matches 8 bases. Unmatched junction bases numbered 7, after V lost 1 base and J lost 1 base. Germline CDR1 LGHNT, CDR2 FRNRAP. The CDR3 spans 17 residues. CDR3 sequence reads: CASGLAVTSEGTDTQYF. CDR3 sequence (DNA): TGTGCTAGTGGTTTGGCAGTGACTAGCGAAGGCACAGATACGCAGTATTTT.

The chain carries TRBV5-1 and TRBJ1-5; tentatively, D is TRBD1 (6 bases). The CDR3 runs 16 residues. CDR1 is SGHRS and CDR2 is YFSETQ in the germline V gene. The V and J ends lost 1 base and 0 bases respectively, with 11 bases between them. As DNA, the CDR3 is TGCGCCAGCAGCTTGTTCAGGGGCTATAGCAATCAGCCCCAGCATTTT. Its protein is CASSLFRGYSNQPQHF.

The V call is TRBV20-1, the J call TRBJ2-7, with D uncertain. The germline V gene has CDR1 DFQATT and CDR2 SNEGSKA (reference sequence). Trimming took 2 bases from V and 5 from J, leaving 10 bases between them. The CDR3 has 12 residues. In DNA, the CDR3 is TGCAGTGCTAGATCTCTTTTCCACGAGCAGTACTTC. Translated: CSARSLFHEQYF.

The rearrangement uses TRBV7-9 and TRBJ1-1, with a tentative D call TRBD1 (5 bases). This CDR3 spans 14 amino acids. The V gene's germline CDR1 is SEHNR and CDR2 FQNEAQ (reference sequence). With 5 bases removed from V and 4 bases from J, the gap between germline ends came to 14 bases. In nucleotides, the CDR3 is TGTGCCAGCAGCCTTGAAGGGGCGATCACTGAAGCTTTCTTT. Its protein product is CASSLEGAITEAFF.

There are many counts of this clonotype. The V gene is TRBV20-1, the J gene TRBJ2-5; 10 bases line up with TRBD1. J lost 3 bases, V lost 3 bases, and 7 bases had no gene match. This CDR3 is built from 15 residues. Germline lookup yields CDR1 DFQATT and CDR2 SNEGSKA (reference sequence). The CDR3 here is CSASIPDRGEETQYF. CDR3 sequence (DNA): TGCAGTGCTAGTATCCCGGACAGGGGGGAAGAGACCCAGTACTTC.

This sequence joins TRBV12-3 or TRBV12-4 and TRBJ2-5; 8 bases are shared with TRBD2. V dropped 5 bases and J dropped 3; count of bases not matched to a gene: 8. There are 15 residues in the CDR3. The CDR3 reads CASSHGLAREETQYF. In nucleotides, the CDR3 is TGTGCCAGCAGTCACGGACTAGCTCGGGAAGAGACCCAGTACTTC.

This clonotype was found a few times. CDR3 sequence reads: CASSLEVAEQFF. CDR3 in DNA: TGTGCCAGCAGCTTAGAGGTTGCTGAGCAGTTCTTC. The V and J genes are TRBV7-9 and TRBJ2-1; D is undetermined. This CDR3 comprises 12 residues. The V and J ends lost 1 base and 9 bases respectively, with 7 bases between them. The germline V gene encodes CDR1 SEHNR and CDR2 FQNEAQ (reference sequence).

The chain uses TRBV11-2 and TRBJ1-1; perhaps TRBD1 as D (5 bases). Trimming stripped 1 base from V and 4 bases from J, with 7 bases between. The CDR3 sequence is 13 residues long. Per germline, CDR1 SGHAT and CDR2 FQNNGV. The CDR3 sequence is CASSLAGITEAFF. CDR3 sequence (DNA): TGTGCCAGCAGCTTAGCAGGGATCACTGAAGCTTTCTTT.

This clonotype came up a few times. The CDR3 DNA reads TGTGCCAGCAGCCCGAAGCCCTTCCTTGCCGGGGAGCTGTTTTTT. Protein: CASSPKPFLAGELFF. The chain has TRBV4-2 and TRBJ2-2; D is unresolved. The CDR3 extends over 15 amino acids. Germline CDR1 LGHNA, CDR2 YNFKEQ. Trimming cost V 4 bases and J 6 bases, with 15 bases left between them.

This clonotype was seen ten or more times. V is TRBV2 and J is TRBJ2-1; D gene ambiguous. V was clipped by 2 bases and J by 7 bases, with 3 bases between them. Germline CDR1 reads SNHLY; CDR2 reads FYNNEI. CDR3 size: 11 residues. CDR3 coding DNA: TGTGCCAGCAGTGAATATAATGAGCAGTTCTTC. Translation: CASSEYNEQFF.

The chain carries TRBV18 and TRBJ2-5; 7 bases match TRBD1. CDR3 length: 14 residues. The trim removed 2 bases at V and 3 bases at J, leaving 3 bases unmatched. Germline-derived CDR1 and CDR2 are KGHSH and LQKENI. In DNA, the CDR3 is TGTGCCAGCTCACCAGCCGGGACAGAAGAGACCCAGTACTTC. It translates to CASSPAGTEETQYF. Supplemented by reference TRBV18 and TRBJ2-5, the full variable domain reads NAGVMQNPRHLVRRRGQEARLRCSPMKGHSHVYWYRQLPEEGLKFMVYLQKENIIDESGMPKERFSAEFPKEGPSILRIQQVVRGDSAAYFCASSPAGTEETQYFGPGTRLLVL.

The genes are TRBV7-2 and TRBJ2-1; D ambiguous. V dropped 5 bases and J dropped 2 bases, with 10 bases sitting between them. The germline gives CDR1 SGHTA, CDR2 FQGNSA. This CDR3 is 14 amino acids long. The CDR3 reads CASSPRRAYNEQFF. CDR3 nucleotides: TGTGCCAGCAGCCCCCGCCGGGCCTACAATGAGCAGTTCTTC.

This chain links TRBV12-3 or TRBV12-4 with TRBJ2-7; 7 bases map to TRBD1. The CDR3 totals 15 residues. The V segment lost 6 bases and the J segment 6 bases; nucleotides outside the gene matches: 14. Written as DNA, the CDR3 is TGTGCCAGCAGCGTGGGAACAGGGGTCACGGGCGAGCAGTACTTC. Amino acids: CASSVGTGVTGEQYF.

The table lists this clonotype with a few counts. J is TRBJ2-3 and V is TRBV13; TRBD2 matches at 10 bases. CDR1 is PRHDT, CDR2 FYEKMQ, per germline (reference sequence). The J segment lost 2 bases and the V segment lost 6 bases, leaving 14 bases of the junction unmatched. The CDR3 contains 18 residues. The CDR3, as DNA: TGTGCCAGCAGTCGGACTAGCGGAGCCCGTTATATCACAGATACGCAGTATTTT. Its translation: CASSRTSGARYITDTQYF.

The V and J genes are TRBV7-3 and TRBJ2-4; 9 nucleotides line up with TRBD1. The CDR3 totals 13 residues. CDR1 is SGHTA, CDR2 FQGTGA, per germline. J was trimmed by 9 bases and V by 5 bases; bases with no gene match: 5. The CDR3 spells CASSVGQGSIQYF. CDR3 DNA: TGTGCCAGCAGCGTCGGACAGGGGAGCATTCAGTACTTC.

There are a few counts of this clonotype. The chain couples TRBV29-1 to TRBJ2-3; 7 bases match TRBD2. The CDR3 is made up of 13 amino acids. Germline CDR1 and CDR2: SQVTM and ANQGSEA. The trim removed 8 bases at V and 6 bases at J, leaving 11 bases unmatched. The CDR3 region has the DNA TGCAGCTCATTAGCGGGTGGCCCTGATACGCAGTATTTT. Amino acid sequence: CSSLAGGPDTQYF.

The table lists this clonotype with a few counts. This sequence joins TRBV18 and TRBJ2-3; D gene unclear. Trimming removed 1 base from V and 5 bases from J, with 4 bases in between. The CDR3 runs 12 residues. Germline V gene data show CDR1 as KGHSH and CDR2 as LQKENI. The CDR3 nucleotides are TGTGCCAGCTCACCACGGGAAGATACGCAGTATTTT. Residues: CASSPREDTQYF.

This clonotype was picked up a small number of times. This sequence joins TRBV11-1 and TRBJ2-4; D is unresolved. Trimming removed 5 bases from V and 4 bases from J, with 12 bases in between. The CDR3 is 14 residues long. Germline V gene sequence: CDR1 SGHAT, CDR2 FQDESV (reference sequence). CDR3 loop: CASSPQDGKNIQYF. The CDR3 DNA reads TGTGCCAGCAGCCCTCAAGACGGAAAAAACATTCAGTACTTC.

This clonotype was found a few times. V is TRBV20-1 and J is TRBJ1-5; D not certain. V gave up 3 bases and J gave up 5 bases, with 8 bases separating them. The length of the CDR3 is 12 residues. Germline lookup yields CDR1 DFQATT and CDR2 SNEGSKA (reference sequence). The CDR3 loop reads CSASRVYQPQHF. CDR3 DNA sequence: TGCAGTGCTAGTCGGGTGTATCAGCCCCAGCATTTT.

A word on this clonotype: Mismatch with germline at one junction end may stem from a read error. The rearrangement joins TRBV2 to TRBJ2-1; TRBD2 might be the D (5 bases). This CDR3 region has 14 residues. Per the germline V gene, CDR1 is SNHLY and CDR2 is FYNNEI. In nucleotides, the CDR3 is TGTGCCACCAGTGAACGGGGTAACTACAATGAGCAGTTCTTC. Amino acid sequence: CATSERGNYNEQFF.

This clonotype occurred a few times. This chain joins TRBV28 and TRBJ1-6, with 7 bases fitting TRBD1. The CDR3 runs to 13 residues. V was pared by 6 bases and J by 5 bases, with 1 base of the junction left unmatched. Germline V lookup: CDR1 MDHEN, CDR2 SYDVKM. The CDR3 region is CASRTGNNSPLHF. CDR3 DNA: TGTGCCAGCAGGACAGGGAATAATTCACCCCTCCACTTT.